These 12 T cell receptor beta chains were all obtained from the same sample, sequenced in a study of T cells expressing NK-cell markers (dated by TCRdb to the early 2020s). The method was 5' RACE. The reads were generated on an Illumina HiSeq 2000. TCRdb reprocessed the reads; each CDR3 protein sequence makes one entry, and DNA is unavailable. The table kept for this sample lists about 380,000 distinct CDR3 sequences. The ten top clones hold around 4.9% of the sample. The sequenced sample consisted of blood T cells: a sorted CD56 or NKG2C T cell subset, CD4+ or CD8+ T cells, or bulk PBMC T cells (not recorded which). These receptors were taken from a man aged 18-69 years in good health.

CDR3 in amino acids: CASSAGGGGGYIQYF. This chain joins TRBV11-2 and TRBJ2-4; without DNA, the TCRdb call of TRBD1 cannot be checked. The CDR3 spans 15 residues. CDR1 is SGHAT and CDR2 is FQNNGV in the germline V gene.

The J gene is TRBJ2-5, the V gene TRBV12-3 or TRBV12-4. This CDR3 comprises 12 residues. CDR3 amino acids: CASSLARGTQYF.

The chain is built from TRBV20-1 and TRBJ2-1; without DNA, the TCRdb call of TRBD2 cannot be checked. Germline CDR1 DFQATT, CDR2 SNEGSKA (reference sequence). CDR3 length: 14 amino acids. This CDR3 reads CSAPGTSGANEQFF.

The rearrangement joins TRBV6-5 to TRBJ2-7; no DNA is available, so the TRBD1 call from TCRdb remains unchecked. Germline loops: CDR1 MNHEY, CDR2 SVGAGI. This CDR3 is built from 15 residues. CDR3 amino acids: CASSYAWGGVYEQYF.

The chain links TRBV7-8 to TRBJ2-3; TCRdb outputs TRBD2, but without DNA this stays unchecked. CDR3 length: 16 residues. The germline V gene encodes CDR1 SGHVS and CDR2 FQNEAQ. CDR3 sequence reads: CASSLGAVSSTDTQYF.

The rearrangement links TRBV27 to TRBJ1-6; TCRdb returns TRBD1, unconfirmable since there is no DNA. CDR3 size: 16 residues. Germline V gene sequence: CDR1 MNHEY, CDR2 SMNVEV (reference sequence). CDR3: CASSGGQGGLYSPLHF.

The chain carries TRBV29-1 and TRBJ1-4; TCRdb's D call of TRBD1 is untestable without DNA. CDR1 is SQVTM and CDR2 is ANQGSEA in the germline V gene. The CDR3 length is 17 residues. CDR3 amino acids: CSVEGTGGTATNEKLFF.

The genes are TRBV14 and TRBJ2-3. Germline CDR1 and CDR2: SGHDN and FVKESK. The CDR3 loop spans 19 amino acids. CDR3 amino acids: CASSQETVLGRRPTDTQYF.

V and J are TRBV6-5 and TRBJ2-2. This CDR3 is built from 16 residues. Germline V gene data show CDR1 as MNHEY and CDR2 as SVGAGI. The CDR3 here is CASSVRPTGMTGELFF.

This sequence joins TRBV12-3 or TRBV12-4 and TRBJ1-3; without DNA, the TCRdb call of TRBD1 cannot be checked. The CDR3 covers 15 residues. The CDR3 reads CANARPTWVGNTIYF.

This sequence joins TRBV15 and TRBJ2-5. Germline assignment: CDR1 LNHNV and CDR2 YYDKDF (reference sequence). The CDR3 length is 15 residues. This CDR3 reads CATSRDIGDQETQYF.

The J gene is TRBJ2-1, the V gene TRBV4-2; no DNA is available, so the TRBD2 call from TCRdb remains unchecked. There are 16 residues in the CDR3. Germline assignment: CDR1 LGHNA and CDR2 YNFKEQ. This CDR3 is CASSPGRGLSYNEQFF.